This T cell receptor (beta chain) appears in the sequencing data of a study of chemoradiotherapy in HPV16-positive cancers. Produced via immunoSEQ multiplex PCR; TCRdb's table is partial and in-frame only. The sample shows 7,900 or so clones, more than 70% of them seen only once. CDR1 and CDR2 (germline): MNHNS, SASEGT. The CDR3 contains 14 residues. The ends were cut back, 6 bases at V and 0 bases at J, with 6 bases in the middle. The receptor was derived from a human donor with HPV-associated anogenital cancer. This chain connects TRBV6-1 to TRBJ2-6, with D unresolved. The sample here was taken from a patient who underwent chemoradiotherapy. The CDR3 nucleotides are TGTGCCAGCAGCCCAGACTCTGGGGCCAACGTCCTGACTTTC. Amino acid sequence: CASSPDSGANVLTF.